Only a few counts were recorded for the clone carrying this TCR beta chain. These data are taken from a study of cytomegalovirus exposure and HLA in healthy donors. Study-level background: The same platform was used for the roughly 120 validation repertoires and the 500 to 700 first-cohort repertoires, a later analysis reported.

Method: immunoSEQ multiplex PCR; TCRdb's copy keeps in-frame clones and lacks some. Among a few hundred thousand clones listed, roughly 83% were seen once. CDR3 length: 15 residues. Germline loops: CDR1 MNHNS, CDR2 SASEGT. V was pared by 1 base and J by 3 bases, with 12 bases between. The material sequenced was PBMCs. This chain connects TRBV6-1 to TRBJ1-2; weak D call: TRBD1 (6 bases). This clonotype originated in a woman aged 25 to 45 in good health and CMV-seropositive. The CDR3 protein is CASSEVPGAHYGYTF. CDR3 DNA sequence: TGTGCCAGCAGTGAAGTTCCGGGGGCCCACTATGGCTACACCTTC.